A single sample is the source of the 4 T cell receptor beta chains below, sequenced in a study of CD8 T cells in Susac syndrome (dated by TCRdb to 2018 to 2020). The receptor library was made with the immunoSEQ multiplex PCR assay. RNA was extracted using the RNeasy kit, and roughly 0.5 to 1 microgram was reverse transcribed with random hexamers. TCRdb reprocessed the public reads (quality trimming at Q25 with fastp, clone calling with MiXCR) and kept in-frame beta chains. Rows with one shared CDR3 protein collapse into an entry with the most common genes and DNA. Counted in this sample were 150,000 to 200,000 distinct CDR3 sequences; 85% to 95% of them appeared once. Less than 0.2% of the sample belongs to the ten largest clones. What was sequenced was CD8+ T cells from PBMCs. The receptors come from a human donor with multiple sclerosis.

This sequence joins TRBV20-1 and TRBJ1-6; possible D gene TRBD1, 6 bases. V gave up 2 bases and J gave up 4 bases, with 15 bases separating them. The germline CDR1 and CDR2 sequences are DFQATT and SNEGSKA (reference sequence). CDR3 length: 16 amino acids. CDR3 in DNA: TGCAGTGCTAGACCCGCGACAGGAGTTTATAATTCACCCCTCCACTTT. It translates to CSARPATGVYNSPLHF.

The J gene is TRBJ2-5, the V gene TRBV29-1, with 9 nucleotides matching TRBD2. The CDR3 contains 14 residues. Germline CDR1 and CDR2: SQVTM and ANQGSEA. Unmatched junction bases numbered 7, after V lost 5 bases and J lost 3 bases. The CDR3 loop reads CSVNGPSGEETQYF. Written as DNA, the CDR3 is TGCAGCGTTAACGGCCCTAGCGGGGAAGAGACCCAGTACTTC.

The CDR3 reads CASGPTRQGYQPQHF. DNA for the CDR3: TGTGCCAGCGGTCCCACCCGACAGGGATATCAGCCCCAGCATTTT. This chain links TRBV27 with TRBJ1-5; 7 bases align to TRBD1. The CDR3 is made up of 15 amino acids. CDR1 and CDR2 (germline): MNHEY, SMNVEV (reference sequence). The junction had 12 bases not matched to a gene; V was cut back by 8 bases and J by 5 bases.

The V and J genes are TRBV4-1 and TRBJ2-1; TRBD2 is a possible D gene (6 bases). Germline V CDR1 and CDR2: MGHRA, YSYEKL. This CDR3 contains 15 residues. V lost 7 bases to trimming and J lost 8 bases, with 21 bases between them. CDR3 protein: CASTPRQFWGDEQFF. In DNA, the CDR3 is TGCGCCAGCACCCCCCGGCAGTTTTGGGGGGATGAGCAGTTCTTC.